A selection of T cell receptor beta chains follows, all from one sample in a study of blood T cell repertoires in COVID-19. Method: immunoSEQ multiplex PCR; TCRdb's copy keeps in-frame clones and lacks some. The data contain 250,000 to 300,000 clones, roughly 80% of them seen just once; the ten biggest clones take up approximately 4.5%. The sample taken for sequencing was PBMCs or T cells enriched from blood (not recorded which). The receptors originated from a man between 25 and 39 years old with acute COVID-19. The CDR3 runs from the conserved cysteine through the conserved F or W. The D gene is left open where the match is weak. Clone size is given for some rows only: seen once, a few or many times, or a class if the clone is expanded.

TRBJ1-1 | . | once | TRBV18 | CASSPQSPGMDTEAFF | TGTGCCAGCTCACCCCAATCGCCGGGGATGGACACTGAAGCTTTCTTT
TRBJ1-1 | . | . | TRBV19 | CASRDGQSHTEAFF | TGTGCCAGTAGGGACGGACAGTCTCACACTGAAGCTTTCTTT
TRBJ2-3 | TRBD2 | . | TRBV6-4 | CASSDSDGGVNTQYF | TGTGCCAGCAGTGATTCCGACGGGGGGGTGAATACGCAGTATTTT
TRBJ1-5 | TRBD1 | . | TRBV6-2/TRBV6-3 | CASSFYGTGEQPQHF | TGTGCCAGCAGTTTCTATGGGACAGGGGAACAGCCCCAGCATTTT
TRBJ2-5 | . | . | TRBV7-7 | CASSLGGATHETQYF | TGTGCCAGCAGCTTAGGCGGGGCCACCCATGAGACCCAGTACTTC
TRBJ1-5 | TRBD1 | . | TRBV2 | CASTGGNQPQHF | TGTGCCAGCACAGGGGGGAATCAGCCCCAGCATTTT
TRBJ2-1 | TRBD2 | . | TRBV11-3 | CASSLMSGGPDEQFF | TGTGCCAGCAGCTTAATGTCGGGAGGGCCAGATGAGCAGTTCTTC
TRBJ1-1 | TRBD1 | . | TRBV25-1 | CASGGTDRGWTEAFF | TGTGCCAGCGGGGGGACAGACAGGGGATGGACTGAAGCTTTCTTT
TRBJ2-1 | TRBD2 | . | TRBV5-8 | CASSSASLAGFNEQFF | TGTGCCAGCTCCTCCGCCTCACTAGCGGGATTCAATGAGCAGTTCTTC
TRBJ1-5 | . | . | TRBV12-3/TRBV12-4 | CASSKETGQPQHF | TGTGCCAGCAGTAAAGAAACGGGTCAGCCCCAGCATTTT
TRBJ2-2 | . | . | TRBV24-1 | CATSDRATGELFF | TGTGCCACCAGTGACAGGGCCACCGGGGAGCTGTTTTTT
TRBJ2-1 | TRBD2 | . | TRBV5-1 | CASGGTSGSNEQFF | TGCGCCAGCGGTGGGACTAGCGGGAGCAATGAGCAGTTCTTC
TRBJ1-1 | . | . | TRBV5-4 | CASSYGQLNTEAFF | TGTGCCAGCAGCTATGGACAGTTGAACACTGAAGCTTTCTTT
TRBJ2-1 | TRBD2 | . | TRBV27 | CASSPLVGRGEQFF | TGTGCCAGCAGTCCCTTGGTCGGGAGGGGTGAGCAGTTCTTC
TRBJ1-3 | . | few | TRBV9 | CASSSGQSGNTIYF | TGTGCCAGCAGCTCTGGACAGTCTGGAAACACCATATATTTT
TRBJ1-3 | . | . | TRBV6-2/TRBV6-3 | CASSTGSSGNTIYF | TGTGCCAGCAGTACCGGGAGCTCTGGAAACACCATATATTTT
TRBJ1-5 | TRBD1 | few | TRBV28 | CASTGVQGTNQPQHF | TGTGCCAGCACGGGGGTACAGGGGACCAATCAGCCCCAGCATTTT
TRBJ1-4 | TRBD1 | . | TRBV7-8 | CASSLGTAYNEKLFF | TGTGCCAGCAGCCTAGGGACAGCCTATAATGAAAAACTGTTTTTT
TRBJ2-1 | . | . | TRBV21-1 | CASSKVSRGRSYNEQFF | TGTGCCAGCAGCAAAGTCAGCAGGGGTAGATCCTACAATGAGCAGTTCTTC
TRBJ1-1 | TRBD1 | . | TRBV9 | CASTPGGRDTEAFF | TGTGCCAGCACCCCAGGGGGGAGAGACACTGAAGCTTTCTTT
TRBJ2-4 | TRBD2 | . | TRBV19 | CASSKPGGKNIQYF | TGTGCCAGTAGCAAGCCGGGGGGGAAAAACATTCAGTACTTC
TRBJ1-1 | . | . | TRBV5-4 | CASSFSPSPVNTEAFF | TGTGCCAGCAGCTTTTCCCCAAGTCCAGTGAACACTGAAGCTTTCTTT
TRBJ2-2 | TRBD2 | . | TRBV19 | CASSPIGGFGELFF | TGTGCCAGTAGCCCCATCGGGGGGTTCGGGGAGCTGTTTTTT
TRBJ1-4 | TRBD1 | . | TRBV27 | CASSDRGSLSNEKLFF | TGTGCCAGCAGCGACAGGGGGAGTCTATCTAATGAAAAACTGTTTTTT
TRBJ2-1 | . | . | TRBV11-3 | CASSQRAYAYNEQFF | TGTGCCAGCAGCCAGCGCGCCTACGCCTACAATGAGCAGTTCTTC
TRBJ2-2 | TRBD1 | few | TRBV24-1 | CASRGRLNTGELFF | TGTGCCTCCAGGGGGCGGTTGAACACCGGGGAGCTGTTTTTT
TRBJ2-1 | . | . | TRBV7-9 | CASRTQGSYNEQFF | TGTGCCAGCAGAACTCAGGGGTCCTACAATGAGCAGTTCTTC
TRBJ1-1 | TRBD1 | . | TRBV2 | CASRRGPGTEAFF | TGTGCCAGTAGGAGGGGGCCGGGGACTGAAGCTTTCTTT
TRBJ1-1 | . | . | TRBV19 | CASRIDGNTEAFF | TGTGCCAGTAGAATAGACGGGAACACTGAAGCTTTCTTT
TRBJ2-1 | TRBD2 | . | TRBV5-1 | CASSLVAGGGNEQFF | TGTGCCAGCAGCTTGGTAGCGGGAGGTGGGAATGAGCAGTTCTTC
TRBJ2-1 | TRBD2 | once | TRBV11-2 | CASSSTLAGGSNEQFF | TGTGCCAGCAGCTCTACACTAGCGGGGGGGTCTAACGAGCAGTTCTTC
TRBJ2-1 | TRBD1 | . | TRBV24-1 | CATGQGSYNEQFF | TGTGCCACGGGACAGGGTTCCTACAATGAGCAGTTCTTC
TRBJ2-1 | TRBD1 | . | TRBV6-5 | CASSRTGFNEQFF | TGTGCCAGCAGTCGGACAGGGTTCAATGAGCAGTTCTTC
TRBJ1-5 | . | . | TRBV30 | CAWSDGGDQPQHF | TGTGCCTGGAGTGACGGAGGGGACCAGCCCCAGCATTTT
TRBJ1-1 | . | few | TRBV7-9 | CASSLRVTRGPTEAFF | TGTGCCAGCAGCTTAAGGGTAACCAGGGGTCCCACTGAAGCTTTCTTT
TRBJ2-1 | TRBD2 | . | TRBV5-1 | CASSSSGSSYNEQFF | TGTGCCAGCAGCTCTAGCGGGAGCTCCTACAATGAGCAGTTCTTC
TRBJ1-1 | . | . | TRBV11-3 | CANSSGQIVGSTEAFF | TGTGCCAACAGCTCCGGACAGATTGTAGGTAGCACTGAAGCTTTCTTT
TRBJ1-4 | TRBD1 | . | TRBV6-5 | CASSRTGAKLFF | TGTGCCAGCAGCCGGACAGGGGCCAAACTGTTTTTT
TRBJ2-2 | . | . | TRBV6-1 | CASSEVPEGTGELFF | TGTGCCAGCAGTGAAGTACCAGAGGGCACCGGGGAGCTGTTTTTT
TRBJ2-1 | . | . | TRBV7-3 | CASSLFGGTNNEQFF | TGTGCCAGCAGCTTATTCGGCGGGACGAACAATGAGCAGTTCTTC
TRBJ1-2 | . | . | TRBV7-6 | CASSQKHDTF | TGTGCCAGCAGCCAAAAGCATGACACCTTC
TRBJ1-2 | . | . | TRBV5-1 | CASSLEGVARGYTF | TGCGCCAGCAGCTTGGAAGGGGTGGCGAGGGGCTACACCTTC
TRBJ1-6 | . | . | TRBV4-1 | CASSQVPARASSYNSPLHF | TGCGCCAGCAGCCAAGTTCCCGCCAGGGCCAGCTCCTATAATTCACCCCTCCACTTT
TRBJ1-2 | TRBD1 | . | TRBV7-6 | CASSSRQGTYTF | TGTGCCAGCAGCTCCAGACAGGGCACCTACACCTTC
TRBJ2-1 | TRBD2 | . | TRBV28 | CASSFAGASGIEQFF | TGTGCCAGCAGTTTCGCTGGCGCGAGCGGGATTGAGCAGTTCTTC
TRBJ2-2 | . | . | TRBV5-1 | CASSGLQGPSTGELFF | TGCGCCAGCAGCGGGCTACAGGGACCCAGCACCGGGGAGCTGTTTTTT
TRBJ1-2 | TRBD1 | . | TRBV7-8 | CASSKRTGDGYTF | TGTGCCAGCAGCAAAAGGACAGGGGATGGCTACACCTTC
TRBJ1-2 | . | . | TRBV23-1 | CASSQKTGRSPPGYTF | TGCGCCAGCAGTCAAAAGACTGGCCGGAGTCCCCCTGGCTACACCTTC
TRBJ2-1 | . | . | TRBV27 | CASSFGARVDEQFF | TGTGCCAGCAGTTTTGGGGCCAGGGTCGATGAGCAGTTCTTC
TRBJ2-1 | . | . | TRBV11-3 | CASSLVAWDSYNEQFF | TGTGCCAGCAGCTTAGTGGCTTGGGACTCATACAATGAGCAGTTCTTC
TRBJ2-1 | TRBD1 | once | TRBV28 | CASSHDGQGMNEQFF | TGTGCCAGCAGCCACGACGGACAGGGGATGAATGAGCAGTTCTTC
TRBJ1-1 | TRBD1 | . | TRBV7-8 | CASSPGGQGNTEAFF | TGTGCCAGCAGCCCGGGGGGACAGGGGAACACTGAAGCTTTCTTT
TRBJ1-1 | TRBD1 | . | TRBV9 | CASSVGWQGAMNTEAFF | TGTGCCAGCAGCGTAGGCTGGCAGGGGGCGATGAACACTGAAGCTTTCTTT
TRBJ2-1 | . | few | TRBV7-2 | CASSLDERTYNEQFF | TGTGCCAGCAGCTTAGACGAGCGGACCTACAATGAGCAGTTCTTC
TRBJ1-2 | . | . | TRBV5-4 | CASSSELQKSYGYTF | TGTGCCAGCAGCTCAGAATTACAGAAGTCCTATGGCTACACCTTC
TRBJ2-1 | TRBD2 | . | TRBV2 | CASSASGSYNEQFF | TGTGCCAGCAGTGCTAGCGGCTCCTACAATGAGCAGTTCTTC
TRBJ1-2 | . | . | TRBV9 | CASSVGSAGPSF | TGTGCCAGCAGCGTAGGTTCGGCAGGCCCGTCCTTC
TRBJ1-6 | TRBD1 | few | TRBV18 | CASSSRDRDSPLHF | TGTGCCAGCTCCTCTCGGGACAGGGATTCACCCCTCCACTTT